A single sample is the source of the 28 T cell receptor beta chains below, sequenced in a study of cytomegalovirus exposure and HLA in healthy donors. The PCR contained 60 Vbeta and 13 Jbeta primers. Produced via immunoSEQ multiplex PCR; TCRdb's table is partial and in-frame only. The sample carries under 200,000 clones, more than 65% recorded once. The specimen sequenced was PBMCs. The receptors originated from a young woman in good health and CMV-seronegative.

The chain links TRBV7-9 to TRBJ2-3; TRBD1 is a possible D gene (6 bases). The CDR3 runs to 14 residues. CDR1 is SEHNR and CDR2 is FQNEAQ in the germline V gene (reference sequence). V lost 5 bases and J 2 bases, leaving 11 bases between the germline ends. The CDR3 loop reads CASSPQGYTDTQYF. The CDR3 DNA reads TGTGCCAGCAGCCCACAGGGTTACACAGATACGCAGTATTTT.

This clone has only a few counts. The chain couples TRBV4-1 to TRBJ2-1, with D possibly TRBD2 on 5 matching bases. The CDR3 loop spans 17 amino acids. Trimming cost V 1 base and J 0 bases, with 13 bases left between them. CDR1 MGHRA and CDR2 YSYEKL come from the germline V gene. The chain's CDR3 is CASSQGPRGSSYNEQFF. Here the CDR3 DNA reads TGCGCCAGCAGCCAAGGCCCACGGGGTAGCTCCTACAATGAGCAGTTCTTC.

This clone was seen more than once but under ten times. The chain links TRBV30 to TRBJ1-1; TRBD1 matches at 8 bases. V shed 0 bases and J 4 bases; nucleotides not matched to a gene: 1. The CDR3 is 13 amino acids. Looked up from germline, CDR1 is GTSNPN and CDR2 is SVGIG (reference sequence). The CDR3 here is CAWSVTGGTEAFF. The CDR3 DNA sequence: TGTGCCTGGAGTGTAACAGGGGGCACTGAAGCTTTCTTT.

The genes are TRBV5-6 and TRBJ2-6, with TRBD2 as a possible D gene (6 bases). In germline, CDR1 is SGHDT, CDR2 YYEEEE. This CDR3 has 18 amino acids. V was pared by 0 bases and J by 2 bases, with 15 bases between. The CDR3 DNA sequence: TGTGCCAGCAGCTTGGGAATTAACTCGGGGGCTGGGGCCAACGTCCTGACTTTC. The encoded protein is CASSLGINSGAGANVLTF.

This rearrangement joins TRBV19 to TRBJ2-5; 11 nucleotides align to TRBD2. J lost 4 bases, V lost 5 bases, and 12 bases had no gene match. Per germline, CDR1 LNHDA and CDR2 SQIVND (reference sequence). This CDR3 contains 17 residues. CDR3 sequence: CASSPLAGGGLGETQYF. The CDR3 bases are TGTGCCAGTAGTCCCCTAGCGGGAGGCGGATTAGGAGAGACCCAGTACTTC.

This sequence joins TRBV9 and TRBJ2-7; TRBD1 aligns across 7 bases. V shed 0 bases, J shed 0 bases, and the junction held 9 bases outside the gene matches. The length of the CDR3 is 17 residues. Per germline, CDR1 SGDLS and CDR2 YYNGEE. The DNA for the CDR3 is TGTGCCAGCAGCGTAGGGGGGATGGACAGGAGCTCCTACGAGCAGTACTTC. Its translation is CASSVGGMDRSSYEQYF. Filled out from reference TRBV9 and TRBJ2-7, the complete variable domain reads DSGVTQTPKHLITATGQRVTLRCSPRSGDLSVYWYQQSLDQGLQFLIQYYNGEERAKGNILERFSAQQFPDLHSELNLSSLELGDSALYFCASSVGGMDRSSYEQYFGPGTRLTVT.

The chain couples TRBV5-8 to TRBJ2-1; tentatively, D is TRBD2 (6 bases). Per the germline V gene, CDR1 is SGHTS and CDR2 is YDEGEE. This CDR3 comprises 15 residues. The V end lost 4 bases, the J end lost 2 bases, and 13 bases lay between the germline ends. The CDR3 sequence is CASSPLARAYNEQFF. Here the CDR3 DNA reads TGTGCCAGCAGCCCCCTAGCGAGGGCCTACAATGAGCAGTTCTTC. Together with reference TRBV5-8 and TRBJ2-1, the CDR3 gives the full variable domain: EAGVTQSPTHLIKTRGQQATLRCSPISGHTSVYWYQQALGLGLQFLLWYDEGEERNRGNFPPRFSGRQFPNYSSELNVNALELEDSALYLCASSPLARAYNEQFFGPGTRLTVL.

This clone was observed a few times. This chain connects TRBV7-9 to TRBJ2-3; 8 bases are a match to TRBD2. The trim removed 3 bases at V and 2 bases at J, leaving 4 bases unmatched. The CDR3 has 15 amino acids. Per the germline V gene, CDR1 is SEHNR and CDR2 is FQNEAQ (reference sequence). The CDR3 DNA follows: TGTGCCAGCAGCTTCGCACTAGCGGACACAGATACGCAGTATTTT. Translated, it gives CASSFALADTDTQYF.

This chain connects TRBV4-1 to TRBJ1-4, with D possibly being TRBD1 (6 bases). Germline V gives CDR1 MGHRA, CDR2 YSYEKL. There are 22 residues in the CDR3. V dropped 3 bases and J dropped 4 bases, with 33 bases sitting between them. The CDR3 spells CASSQPPIRRQANKEINEKLFF. The CDR3 DNA reads as TGCGCCAGCAGCCAGCCCCCGATTCGAAGACAGGCCAATAAAGAGATTAATGAAAAACTGTTTTTT.

CDR3 sequence: CASSRGGSYNSPLHF. CDR3 DNA sequence: TGTGCCAGCAGCCGCGGGGGGTCATATAATTCACCCCTCCACTTT. The rearrangement joins TRBV7-6 to TRBJ1-6; D might be TRBD1 (5 bases). Germline assignment: CDR1 SGHVS and CDR2 FNYEAQ. Trimming left V 5 bases short and J 4 bases short, with 12 bases between. The CDR3 is 15 residues long.

The chain combines TRBV18 with TRBJ2-4; 9 bases are shared with TRBD1. Germline lookup yields CDR1 KGHSH and CDR2 LQKENI. With 6 bases clipped from V and 0 bases from J, the junction kept 21 bases outside the gene matches. The CDR3 is made up of 21 amino acids. The CDR3, as DNA: TGTGCCAGCTCCCAAATTGCCCGGGACAGGGTGTGGAGGCTAGCCAAAAACATTCAGTACTTC. Translating gives CASSQIARDRVWRLAKNIQYF.

In its sample, this clone was seen a few times. V is TRBV6-1 and J is TRBJ2-7; D may be TRBD2 (5 bases). The length of the CDR3 is 13 residues. The germline CDR1 and CDR2 sequences are MNHNS and SASEGT. V gave up 3 bases and J gave up 6 bases, with 12 bases separating them. The CDR3 bases are TGTGCCAGCAGTGACGAAAGAGGGTTCGAGCAGTACTTC. Its protein is CASSDERGFEQYF.

The chain links TRBV19 to TRBJ2-1, with 10 positions matching TRBD2. Germline trimming cut 3 bases from V and 8 bases from J; bases unmatched to any gene: 7. The germline gives CDR1 LNHDA, CDR2 SQIVND (reference sequence). This CDR3 is built from 15 residues. DNA of the CDR3: TGTGCCAGTAGTATTCAAGCGGGAGGGCGATATGAGCAGTTCTTC. Its protein product is CASSIQAGGRYEQFF.

The count of this clone is one. This sequence joins TRBV5-1 and TRBJ2-5; 7 positions agree with TRBD1. The CDR3 spans 14 residues. V dropped 3 bases and J dropped 2; count of bases not matched to a gene: 4. Germline V gives CDR1 SGHRS, CDR2 YFSETQ. This chain's CDR3 is CASSYTGDQETQYF. Written as DNA, the CDR3 is TGCGCCAGCAGCTACACAGGGGATCAAGAGACCCAGTACTTC.

The J gene is TRBJ1-1, the V gene TRBV18, with D hard to call. The germline CDR1 and CDR2 sequences are KGHSH and LQKENI. The CDR3 is 16 residues long. V was trimmed by 2 bases and J by 4 bases, leaving 17 bases between them. The CDR3 nucleotides read TGTGCCAGCTCACCAGGTAGTGCACACCGGGGCACTGAAGCTTTCTTT. This encodes CASSPGSAHRGTEAFF. Supplemented by reference TRBV18 and TRBJ1-1, the full variable domain reads NAGVMQNPRHLVRRRGQEARLRCSPMKGHSHVYWYRQLPEEGLKFMVYLQKENIIDESGMPKERFSAEFPKEGPSILRIQQVVRGDSAAYFCASSPGSAHRGTEAFFGQGTRLTVV.

This chain connects TRBV11-1 to TRBJ2-2, with a weak D call TRBD1 (7 bases). Germline CDR1 reads SGHAT; CDR2 reads FQDESV (reference sequence). V shed 6 bases and J shed 1 base, with 15 bases lying between them. The CDR3 is 16 residues long. CDR3 DNA sequence: TGTGCCAGCAGGCGGGGACAGCACTTGAACACCGGGGAGCTGTTTTTT. Translation: CASRRGQHLNTGELFF.

The gene calls are TRBV5-6 and TRBJ1-1; no reliable D call. CDR1 SGHDT and CDR2 YYEEEE come from the germline V gene. The CDR3 totals 11 residues. The germline V and J ends were trimmed by 2 bases and 11 bases, with 10 bases remaining between them. The CDR3 DNA reads TGTGCCAGCAGCTTTCTTACCCAGGCTTTCTTT. This gives the protein CASSFLTQAFF. Variable domain in full (rest from reference TRBV5-6 and TRBJ1-1): DAGVTQSPTHLIKTRGQQVTLRCSPKSGHDTVSWYQQALGQGPQFIFQYYEEEERQRGNFPDRFSGHQFPNYSSELNVNALLLGDSALYLCASSFLTQAFFGQGTRLTVV.

This clone was seen once. CDR3 sequence: CASKTSGRSDTQYF. The CDR3 DNA reads as TGTGCCAGCAAGACTAGCGGGAGATCGGATACGCAGTATTTT. V gene TRBV27 combines with J gene TRBJ2-3; 12 positions agree with TRBD2. Germline CDR1 MNHEY, CDR2 SMNVEV (reference sequence). Trimming at V came to 7 bases and at J to 6 bases, leaving 5 bases not matched to a gene. The CDR3 contains 14 residues.

The rearrangement joins TRBV2 to TRBJ1-5, with TRBD1 identical over 7 bases. The V and J ends lost 4 bases and 1 base, in that order; junction bases with no gene match: 4. Germline V lookup: CDR1 SNHLY, CDR2 FYNNEI. The length of the CDR3 is 15 residues. The CDR3 DNA sequence: TGTGCCAGCAGTGTAAGGGGGCTAAGCAATCAGCCCCAGCATTTT. This codes for CASSVRGLSNQPQHF.

The chain carries TRBV4-3 and TRBJ2-7; D gene unclear. Germline-derived CDR1 and CDR2 are LGHNA and YSLEER. Trimming pared 4 bases from V and 2 bases from J, leaving 12 bases between. This CDR3 is 14 amino acids long. CDR3 amino acids: CASSPHPSTYEQYF. The DNA of the CDR3 is TGCGCCAGCAGCCCTCATCCCTCTACCTACGAGCAGTACTTC.

The rearrangement joins TRBV7-6 to TRBJ2-5, with TRBD1 as a possible D gene (5 bases). Trimming left V 0 bases short and J 3 bases short, with 11 bases between. The CDR3 runs 15 residues. Germline V CDR1 and CDR2: SGHVS, FNYEAQ. The CDR3 region has the DNA TGTGCCAGCAGCTTAGCGGGGCATCTAAAAGAGACCCAGTACTTC. Protein sequence: CASSLAGHLKETQYF.

This chain uses TRBV21-1 with TRBJ1-1; the DNA was not used to check the table's D call, TRBD1. TRBV21-1 constitutes a pseudogene. The CDR3 totals 15 residues. The CDR3 nucleotides read TGTGCCAGCAGCCGCTATGGACAGGAAAACACTGAAGCTTTCTTT. Protein product: CASSRYGQENTEAFF.

The chain couples TRBV7-2 to TRBJ2-5; 7 nucleotides match TRBD1. V shed 5 bases, J shed 7 bases, and the junction held 7 bases outside the gene matches. Per the germline V gene, CDR1 is SGHTA and CDR2 is FQGNSA. This CDR3 spans 13 amino acids. The CDR3 loop is CASSQDRAGTQYF. CDR3 DNA sequence: TGTGCCAGCAGCCAAGACAGGGCCGGGACCCAGTACTTC.

CDR3 nucleotide sequence: TGCGCCAGCAGCTTGGGACTAGCGGGGGGGAGCACAGATACGCAGTATTTT. Its translation: CASSLGLAGGSTDTQYF. The V and J genes are TRBV5-1 and TRBJ2-3, with TRBD2 matching over 14 bases. The CDR3 contains 17 residues. The V and J ends lost 0 bases and 0 bases, in that order; junction bases with no gene match: 0. In germline, CDR1 is SGHRS, CDR2 YFSETQ.

The chain links TRBV27 to TRBJ1-5; D uncertain. The V end was cut by 3 bases, the J end by 4 bases, with 13 bases between. The CDR3 covers 15 residues. Germline V gives CDR1 MNHEY, CDR2 SMNVEV (reference sequence). In nucleotides, the CDR3 is TGTGCCAGCAGTTTGACCAACCGGGAGAATCAGCCCCAGCATTTT. This translates into CASSLTNRENQPQHF.

V usage is TRBV4-3 and J usage is TRBJ2-1, with D unclear. The CDR3 is 14 residues long. Trimming pared 1 base from V and 9 bases from J, leaving 13 bases between. CDR1 is LGHNA and CDR2 is YSLEER in the germline V gene. DNA of the CDR3: TGCGCCAGCAGCCAAGGGAGTAGTAGCTGTGAGCAGTTCTTC. Translating it yields CASSQGSSSCEQFF.

Points on this clone: At one end, the junction sequence differs from germline, possibly due to a read error. The rearrangement links TRBV7-7 to TRBJ2-7; D is perhaps TRBD1 (6 bases). Germline V CDR1 and CDR2: SSHAT, FNYEAQ (reference sequence). The CDR3 is 14 residues long. As DNA, the CDR3 is TGTGCTAGCAGCCGGGACACCAACAGCCACGAGCAGTACTTC. Encoded protein: CASSRDTNSHEQYF.

The rearrangement uses TRBV5-4 and TRBJ1-1, with 7 bases aligning to TRBD1. The CDR3 is 13 amino acids. The V gene end was trimmed by 3 bases and the J gene end by 5 bases; junction bases not matched to a gene: 4. Looked up from germline, CDR1 is SGHNT and CDR2 is YYREEE (reference sequence). CDR3: CASSSRGVTEAFF. The CDR3 bases are TGTGCCAGCAGCTCCAGGGGGGTGACTGAAGCTTTCTTT.